A selection of T cell receptor beta chains follows, all from one sample in a study of blood T cell repertoires in COVID-19. Assay: immunoSEQ multiplex PCR; the TCRdb copy retains only in-frame clones and omits some. The data show hundreds of thousands of clones, around nine tenths seen once. Sequencing used PBMCs or T cells enriched from blood (not recorded which). Receptor source: a woman aged 45-65 years who had recovered from COVID-19. The CDR3 runs from the conserved cysteine through the conserved F or W. D genes are given only for firm matches. Part of the rows lack a size; the others show once, few, many or a class for expanded clones.

J gene,V gene,D gene,clone size,CDR3 DNA,CDR3 protein
TRBJ1-1,TRBV27,-,-,TGTGCCAGCAGTTTAGGCCCGAACACTGAAGCTTTCTTT,CASSLGPNTEAFF
TRBJ2-7,TRBV5-1,TRBD1,-,TGCGCCAGCAAGCGTGGACCCGGACAGGGGGTTTATGGGCAGTACTTC,CASKRGPGQGVYGQYF
TRBJ1-5,TRBV28,TRBD1,once,TGTGCCAGCAGTCGACAGGGGCGTCCTATATATAGCAATCAGCCCCAGCATTTT,CASSRQGRPIYSNQPQHF
TRBJ1-3,TRBV11-2,-,-,TGTGCCAGCACCTCCGGTCTTGGAAACACCATATATTTT,CASTSGLGNTIYF
TRBJ2-7,TRBV5-5,TRBD1,-,TGTGCCAGCAGCCCTCCTCCGGGACAGGGGTCCTACGAGCAGTACTTC,CASSPPPGQGSYEQYF
TRBJ2-3,TRBV5-1,-,-,TGCGCCAGCAGCTTAGAAGATCGGGGGTCCCAGACAGTTACGCAGTATTTT,CASSLEDRGSQTVTQYF
TRBJ2-5,TRBV19,-,once,TGTGCCAGTAGTATAGAACCTAAGGAGACCCAGTACTTC,CASSIEPKETQYF
TRBJ1-3,TRBV5-1,-,-,TGCGCCAGCAGCTTCGAGGGAATCCCTGGAAACACCATATATTTT,CASSFEGIPGNTIYF
TRBJ1-1,TRBV12-3/TRBV12-4,-,-,TGTGCCAGCGGCCCCGGAAACGGGGCTTTCTTT,CASGPGNGAFF
TRBJ2-7,TRBV28,TRBD2,-,TGTGCCAGCAGTCTTCTAGCGGGGGTCCACGAGCAGTACTTC,CASSLLAGVHEQYF
TRBJ1-5,TRBV19,-,many,TGTGCCAGTACCTTCGGACAGCCGGCTCCCGATCAGCCCCAGCATTTT,CASTFGQPAPDQPQHF
TRBJ1-2,TRBV19,-,once,TGTGCCAGTAGTAAGGTGGGGCCAACGGGTGTTCATGGCTACACCTTC,CASSKVGPTGVHGYTF
TRBJ1-2,TRBV19,-,-,TGTGCCAGTAGTCTTGACAGGACCTATGGCTACACCTTC,CASSLDRTYGYTF
TRBJ2-7,TRBV19,-,-,TGTGCCAGTAGTACCACCCTCAGGGGCGAGCAGTACTTC,CASSTTLRGEQYF
TRBJ1-2,TRBV19,TRBD1,-,TGTGCCAGTAGTAAGAGGACAGGAGCTTGGATAGATGGCTACACCTTC,CASSKRTGAWIDGYTF
TRBJ1-1,TRBV7-9,-,-,TGTGCCAGCAGCTTAACAGGTGGAGAAACGTTCTTT,CASSLTGGETFF
TRBJ2-7,TRBV11-1,TRBD2,-,TGTGCCAGCAGCTTGGGACTAGCGGGGACTGAGTACTTC,CASSLGLAGTEYF
TRBJ1-6,TRBV7-2,-,-,TGTGCCAGCAGCCAGGGACACGATAATTCACCCCTCCACTTT,CASSQGHDNSPLHF
TRBJ1-2,TRBV28,-,-,TGTGCCAGCAGTTTAAGAGTTTATGGCTACACCTTC,CASSLRVYGYTF
TRBJ2-3,TRBV7-3,-,-,TGTGCCAGCAGCTTAACCCAAAATGAACAGGGCACGCAGTATTTT,CASSLTQNEQGTQYF
TRBJ1-1,TRBV5-1,-,-,TGCGCCAGCAGCTTGGCCGGAACGGGGAACACTGAAGCTTTCTTT,CASSLAGTGNTEAFF
TRBJ1-5,TRBV6-5,TRBD1,-,TGTGCCAGCAGTAAGGACAGGGCGTTTCAGCAGCCCCAGCATTTT,CASSKDRAFQQPQHF
TRBJ1-4,TRBV2,-,-,TGTGCCAGCAGTGGGAGGTCGCCCGAACGGGAAAAACTGTTTTTT,CASSGRSPEREKLFF
TRBJ1-1,TRBV3-1/TRBV3-2,-,-,TGTGCCAGCAGCCAGTTTACAGGGACGCGGACTGAAGCTTTCTTT,CASSQFTGTRTEAFF
TRBJ1-2,TRBV7-9,-,-,TGTGCCAGCAGCTTAGCTGACGGAGCGCAAGACGGCTACACCTTC,CASSLADGAQDGYTF
TRBJ2-7,TRBV28,-,-,TGTGCCAGCAGAGCGATCTCCTACGAGCAGTACTTC,CASRAISYEQYF
TRBJ2-1,TRBV19,-,-,TGTGCCAGTAGTACAGGGTCTTTCCTGAATGAGCAGTTCTTC,CASSTGSFLNEQFF
TRBJ1-2,TRBV28,-,-,TGTGCCAGCAGTCAGGGAGGCTATGGCTACACCTTC,CASSQGGYGYTF
TRBJ1-5,TRBV5-1,-,-,TGCGCCAGCAGACCGGACAGTCGGAGCAATCAGCCCCAGCATTTT,CASRPDSRSNQPQHF
TRBJ1-2,TRBV3-1/TRBV3-2,-,-,TGTGCCAGCAGCGGATTTACGGCGGCTCCGTCTAACTATGGCTACACCTTC,CASSGFTAAPSNYGYTF
TRBJ2-1,TRBV3-1/TRBV3-2,TRBD2,-,TGTGCCAGCAGCTCAGGACTAGCGGGGGGGCTGAGAAATGAGCAGTTCTTC,CASSSGLAGGLRNEQFF
TRBJ1-5,TRBV28,-,-,TGTGCCAGCAGTTCTATAGGGGTTAGCAATCAGCCCCAGCATTTT,CASSSIGVSNQPQHF